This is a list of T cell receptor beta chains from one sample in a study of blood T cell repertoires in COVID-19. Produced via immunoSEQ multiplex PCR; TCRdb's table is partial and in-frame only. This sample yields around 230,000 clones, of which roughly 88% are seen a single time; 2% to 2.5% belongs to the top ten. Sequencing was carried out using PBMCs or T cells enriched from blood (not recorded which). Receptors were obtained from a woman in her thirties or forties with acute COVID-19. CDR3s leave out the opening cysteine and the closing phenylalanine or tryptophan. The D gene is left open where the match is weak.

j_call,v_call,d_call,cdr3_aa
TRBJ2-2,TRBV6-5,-,ASRRQGELF
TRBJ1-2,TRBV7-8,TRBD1,ASSSDRVGPGYT
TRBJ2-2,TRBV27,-,ASSFTGPGTGELF
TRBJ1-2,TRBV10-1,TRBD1,ASSERGLVDYGYT
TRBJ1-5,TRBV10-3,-,AISESSGGGNQPQH
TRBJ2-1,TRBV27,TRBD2,ASRGTSEYNEQF
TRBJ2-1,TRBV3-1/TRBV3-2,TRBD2,ASSLGGGQMNEQF
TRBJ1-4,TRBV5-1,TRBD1,ASSFQGAGEKLF
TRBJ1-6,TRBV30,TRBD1,AGDLTGVTTPLH
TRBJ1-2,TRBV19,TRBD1,ASSIPGQAHYGYT
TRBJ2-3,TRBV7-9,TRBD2,ASSPSGGHTDTQY
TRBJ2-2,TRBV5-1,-,ASREGVQAGELF
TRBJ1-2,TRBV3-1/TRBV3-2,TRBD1,ASSQAVGQGIHGYT
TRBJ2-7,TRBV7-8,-,ASSLVRGGTPGTFYKYEQY
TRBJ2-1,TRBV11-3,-,ASSLVADNEQF
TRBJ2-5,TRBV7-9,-,ASSLGRTSRETQY
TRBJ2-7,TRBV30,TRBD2,AWSVGGGAAQY
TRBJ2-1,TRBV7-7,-,ASSATQGNEQF
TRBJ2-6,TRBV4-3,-,ASSQDRSGAGANVLT
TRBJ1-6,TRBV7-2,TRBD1,ASSFGAGTGTYSPLH
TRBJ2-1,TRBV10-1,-,ASSGVEGRYEQF
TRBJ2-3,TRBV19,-,ASSIDQGGGTDTQY
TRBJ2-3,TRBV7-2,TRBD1,ASSATGAEADTQY
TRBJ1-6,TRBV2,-,ASSSKGRDIYNSPLH
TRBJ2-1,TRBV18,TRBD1,ASSLRQGSYNEQF
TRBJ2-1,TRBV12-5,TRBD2,ASGQGLAGGAEQF
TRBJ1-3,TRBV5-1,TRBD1,ASSYDRGSGNTIY
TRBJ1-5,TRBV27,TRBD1,ASSLTGQGVSQPQH
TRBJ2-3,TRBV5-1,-,ASSSRQVLDTQY
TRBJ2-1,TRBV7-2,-,ASSLVGGRLYNEQF
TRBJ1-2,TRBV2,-,ASSERTDTNYGYT
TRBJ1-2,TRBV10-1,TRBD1,AWGTGPPPYGYT
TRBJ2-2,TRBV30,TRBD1,AWSPQGPELF
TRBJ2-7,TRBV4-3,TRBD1,ASSQDLGQGVYEQY
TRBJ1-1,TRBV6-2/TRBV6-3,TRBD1,ASSNRGEAF
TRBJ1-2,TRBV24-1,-,ATSDPVRVGYT
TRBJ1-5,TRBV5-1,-,ASSLVGPHQPQH
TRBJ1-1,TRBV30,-,AWSRGMNTEAF
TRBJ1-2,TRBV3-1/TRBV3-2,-,ASSQDNRSGYT
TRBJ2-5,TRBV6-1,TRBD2,ASSARAGLAGGRETQY
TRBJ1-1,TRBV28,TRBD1,ASSVGTGVGEAF
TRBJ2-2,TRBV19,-,ASSKGGALGTGELF
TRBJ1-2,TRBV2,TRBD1,ASTQQGAWYGYT
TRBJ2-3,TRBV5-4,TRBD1,ASSSGQGADDTQY
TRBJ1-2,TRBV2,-,ASRDASGLGYT
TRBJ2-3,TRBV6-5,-,ASSYTGVDTQY
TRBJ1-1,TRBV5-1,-,ASSYQTGANTEAF
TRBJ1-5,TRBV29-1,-,SVQPTPNQPQH
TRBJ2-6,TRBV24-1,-,ATSEGGPGANVLT
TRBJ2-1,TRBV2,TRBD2,ASSEAPLGAGEVDEQF
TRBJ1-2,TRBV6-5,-,ASSSQGDYYGYT
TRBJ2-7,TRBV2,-,ASSEHLGGNAYEQY
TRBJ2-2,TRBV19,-,ASNPDRNTGELF
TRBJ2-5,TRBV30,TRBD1,AWDGTGRGETQY
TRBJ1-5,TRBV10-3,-,AISEHAGIVGDQPQH